This is a list of T cell receptor beta chains from one sample in a study of cytomegalovirus exposure and HLA in healthy donors. This table comes from immunoSEQ multiplex PCR, and its TCRdb copy is limited to in-frame clones, with some not included. The profile shows 70,000 to 95,000 clones, 70% to 80% of them singletons. Material for sequencing was PBMCs. The receptors were sampled from a middle-aged woman in good health and CMV-seropositive. CDR3s include the opening cysteine and the closing phenylalanine or tryptophan.

V,CDR3
TRBV5-6,CASSLLSGVTDTQYF
TRBV19,CASSIDRGSNQPQHF
TRBV9,CAGSGEGYTF
TRBV28,CASSLAGDTEAFF
TRBV5-1,CASSLGTSGYNEQFF
TRBV5-1,CASSQGTGGVGYTF
TRBV4-1,CASSLIADRDEQYF
TRBV6-1,CASMRQINEKLFF
TRBV19,CASSRAGSNYEQYF
TRBV9,CASSTTDRGYEQYF
TRBV30,CAWSPYLETNEKLFF
TRBV5-6,CASSLAGTGYEQYF
TRBV5-1,CASSLGDSTNYGYTF
TRBV7-2,CASSLRHRGEAFF
TRBV6-5,CASSRRGMGQPQHF
TRBV11-2,CASSLTGALSYEQYF
TRBV23-1,CASSPTTGGSLLYGYTF
TRBV2,CASSEWAGDFNQPQHF
TRBV5-1,CASSTGGQGNEKLFF
TRBV30,CAWSVLGYGGELFF
TRBV5-4,CASSLGGTDTQYF
TRBV9,CASSRTSGADEQFF
TRBV2,CASSETRSGYGYTF
TRBV30,CAWKRAGGGYGYTF
TRBV7-8,CASSSEGVAGEQYF
TRBV29-1,CSVEGLAGDEQYF
TRBV10-3,CAISPQGSTEAFF
TRBV30,CAWSHGGRNFNSNQPQHF
TRBV6-5,CASRLGQGIVYEQYF
TRBV6-1,CASSGGQGNTEAFF
TRBV7-9,CASSQQAGVSTGELFF
TRBV7-7,CASSFGTGGRETQYF
TRBV5-4,CASSSTAAGGQTEAFF
TRBV6-5,CASSENRDFYGYTF
TRBV28,CASAGYYEQYF
TRBV9,CASSVMAQETQYF
TRBV6-5,CASSYDRENYGYTF
TRBV7-9,CASTNNEQFF
TRBV4-2,CASSPYTGGSDTQYF
TRBV6-6,CASSLGGANLQETQYF
TRBV7-6,CASSKGAGTEAFF
TRBV5-1,CASSSQTSGGVETQYF
TRBV28,CASSSRGDARRYEQYF
TRBV5-8,CASSLDTVNQPQHF
TRBV4-3,CASSLLQGSTNTEAFF
TRBV18,CASSPTSFATNEKLFF
TRBV2,CASGGGQVIDEQFF
TRBV6-5,CASRTGSPYGYTF
TRBV5-1,CASSLEEGYGYTF
TRBV5-1,CASSEGLKNIQYF
TRBV5-1,CASSRKDNAGTGELFF
TRBV6-1,CASSEVWGRGNTEAFF
TRBV25-1,CASSLGAGKETQYF
TRBV29-1,CSVEDPGEQYF